Shown below are 9 T cell receptor beta chains from a single sample sequenced in a study of control samples from healthy donors and cancer patients (dated by TCRdb to between 2020 and 2021). Libraries came from the immunoSEQ multiplex PCR assay. Held by TCRdb, this immuneACCESS table contains in-frame sequences only and omits some clones. Under half of the omission traces to an unresolved V gene where checked; the cause of the rest is unknown. Here the sample has about 190,000 clones; approximately 95% occur a single time. Around 1.6% of the sample is in the top ten clones. Sequenced: blood. The source is a man aged 18-30 years in good health.

The V gene is TRBV7-8, the J gene TRBJ2-7; no clear D. Germline-derived CDR1 and CDR2 are SGHVS and FQNEAQ. V gave up 0 bases and J gave up 2 bases, with 5 bases separating them. This CDR3 has 13 residues. In DNA form, the CDR3 reads TGTGCCAGCAGCTTAGCATATACCTACGAGCAGTACTTC. Translating it yields CASSLAYTYEQYF.

This chain connects TRBV3-1 (or the pseudogene TRBV3-2) to TRBJ2-1, with 8 bases identical to TRBD2. The CDR3 loop spans 15 amino acids. Germline-derived CDR1 and CDR2 are LGHDT and YNNKEL (reference sequence). The V gene end was trimmed by 2 bases and the J gene end by 7 bases; junction bases not matched to a gene: 7. CDR3: CASSQYNTGGNEQFF. As DNA, the CDR3 is TGTGCCAGCAGCCAATATAATACGGGGGGGAATGAGCAGTTCTTC.

The rearrangement joins TRBV7-9 to TRBJ1-1; a weak D match, TRBD1 (6 bases). The germline V and J ends were trimmed by 6 bases and 4 bases, with 15 bases remaining between them. The CDR3 covers 14 residues. Germline CDR1 SEHNR, CDR2 FQNEAQ (reference sequence). The DNA of the CDR3 is TGTGCCAGCAGATTAAACACAGGGCCCACTGAAGCTTTCTTT. It yields the protein CASRLNTGPTEAFF.

Comments on this clone: Relative to the germline gene, one junction end is altered; a read error may explain this. The rearrangement links TRBV5-4 to TRBJ1-4; 8 bases map to TRBD1. The CDR3 runs to 16 residues. Germline-derived CDR1 and CDR2 are SGHNT and YYREEE (reference sequence). CDR3 sequence reads: CAGSLAKQGANEKLFF. CDR3 bases: TGTGCCGGCAGCTTGGCCAAACAGGGGGCTAATGAAAAACTGTTTTTT.

The DNA of the CDR3 is TGTGCCAGTAGTATAAGATCAGGAGGGTTGGCCAAAAACATTCAGTACTTC. The encoded protein is CASSIRSGGLAKNIQYF. The V and J genes are TRBV19 and TRBJ2-4; D perhaps matches TRBD2 (6 bases). In germline, CDR1 is LNHDA, CDR2 SQIVND (reference sequence). The CDR3 is 17 residues long. Trimming removed 2 bases from V and 1 base from J, with 15 bases in between.

The J gene is TRBJ2-2, the V gene TRBV2; D is uncertain. V lost 6 bases, J lost 7 bases, and 15 bases lay in between. The CDR3 runs to 14 residues. Per germline, CDR1 SNHLY and CDR2 FYNNEI. CDR3 residues: CASSLHWDGGELFF. The CDR3 DNA follows: TGTGCCAGCAGCCTCCATTGGGATGGCGGGGAGCTGTTTTTT.

This chain links TRBV19 with TRBJ1-1; possibly TRBD1 for D (5 bases). V was shortened by 7 bases and J by 1 base, with 13 bases between the two germline ends. This CDR3 comprises 14 residues. Germline assignment: CDR1 LNHDA and CDR2 SQIVND (reference sequence). The CDR3 DNA sequence: TGTGCCAGTATCGGATTGGGACCGAACACTGAAGCTTTCTTT. It specifies CASIGLGPNTEAFF.

The chain uses TRBV2 and TRBJ1-2; the D is unclear. Germline V gene lookup returns CDR1 SNHLY and CDR2 FYNNEI. V was trimmed by 2 bases and J by 6 bases, leaving 13 bases between them. The CDR3 sequence is 14 residues long. The CDR3, as DNA: TGTGCCAGCAGTGAATACAGAGGAGACAATGGCTACACCTTC. Protein product: CASSEYRGDNGYTF.

The chain is built from TRBV29-1 and TRBJ2-1, with unresolved D. Germline V lookup: CDR1 SQVTM, CDR2 ANQGSEA. This CDR3 is built from 16 residues. V dropped 1 base and J dropped 0 bases, with 13 bases sitting between them. The DNA of the CDR3 is TGCAGCGTTGAAGGGGCCCCGTTTCGCTCCTACAATGAGCAGTTCTTC. Amino acids: CSVEGAPFRSYNEQFF.